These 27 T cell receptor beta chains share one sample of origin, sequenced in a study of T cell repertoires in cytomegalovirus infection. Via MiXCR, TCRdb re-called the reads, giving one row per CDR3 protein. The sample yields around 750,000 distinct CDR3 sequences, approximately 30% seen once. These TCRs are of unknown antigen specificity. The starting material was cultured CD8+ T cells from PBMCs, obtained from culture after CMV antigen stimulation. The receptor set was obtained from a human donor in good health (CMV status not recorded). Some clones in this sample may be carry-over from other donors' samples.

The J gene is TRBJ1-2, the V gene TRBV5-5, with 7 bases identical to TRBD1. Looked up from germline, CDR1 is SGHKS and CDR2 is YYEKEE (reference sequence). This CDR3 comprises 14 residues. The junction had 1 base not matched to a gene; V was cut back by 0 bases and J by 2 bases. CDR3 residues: CASSLEQGNYGYTF. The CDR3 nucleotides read TGTGCCAGCAGCTTGGAACAGGGGAACTATGGCTACACCTTC.

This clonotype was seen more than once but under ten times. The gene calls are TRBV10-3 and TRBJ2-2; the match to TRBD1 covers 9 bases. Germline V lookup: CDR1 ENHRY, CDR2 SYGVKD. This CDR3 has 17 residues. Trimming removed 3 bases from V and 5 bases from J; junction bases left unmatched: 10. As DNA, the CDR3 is TGTGCCATCAGTGACTCCCGGGACAGGGTTGAAACCGGGGAGCTGTTTTTT. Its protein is CAISDSRDRVETGELFF.

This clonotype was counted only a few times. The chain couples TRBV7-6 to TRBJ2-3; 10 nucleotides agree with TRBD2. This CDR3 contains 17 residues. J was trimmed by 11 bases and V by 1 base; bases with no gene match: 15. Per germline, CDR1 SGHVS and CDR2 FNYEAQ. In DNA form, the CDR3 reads TGTGCCAGCAGCTTAGGTGAAAGGACTAGCGGAGGCCCCGTGCAGTATTTT. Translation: CASSLGERTSGGPVQYF. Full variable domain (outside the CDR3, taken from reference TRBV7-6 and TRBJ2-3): GAGVSQSPRYKVTKRGQDVALRCDPISGHVSLYWYRQALGQGPEFLTYFNYEAQQDKSGLPNDRFSAERPEGSISTLTIQRTEQRDSAMYRCASSLGERTSGGPVQYFGPGTRLTVL.

This CDR3 reads CASSEDPNRGDNQPQHF. The CDR3 bases are TGTGCCAGCAGTGAAGATCCTAATCGTGGGGACAATCAGCCCCAGCATTTT. V gene TRBV2 combines with J gene TRBJ1-5; D gene ambiguous. There are 17 residues in the CDR3. The ends were cut back, 1 base at V and 3 bases at J, with 16 bases in the middle. Germline CDR1 SNHLY, CDR2 FYNNEI. Full variable domain (remainder filled in from reference TRBV2 and TRBJ1-5): EPEVTQTPSHQVTQMGQEVILRCVPISNHLYFYWYRQILGQKVEFLVSFYNNEISEKSEIFDDQFSVERPDGSNFTLKIRSTKLEDSAMYFCASSEDPNRGDNQPQHFGDGTRLSIL.

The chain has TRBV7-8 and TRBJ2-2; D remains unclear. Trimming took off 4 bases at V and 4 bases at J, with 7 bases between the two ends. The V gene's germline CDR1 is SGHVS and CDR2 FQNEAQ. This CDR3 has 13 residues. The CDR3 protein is CASSYLITGELFF. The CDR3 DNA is TGTGCCAGCAGCTACCTTATCACCGGGGAGCTGTTTTTT. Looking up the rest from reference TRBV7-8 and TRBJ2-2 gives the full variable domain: GAGVSQSPRYKVAKRGQDVALRCDPISGHVSLFWYQQALGQGPEFLTYFQNEAQLDKSGLPSDRFFAERPEGSVSTLKIQRTQQEDSAVYLCASSYLITGELFFGEGSRLTVL.

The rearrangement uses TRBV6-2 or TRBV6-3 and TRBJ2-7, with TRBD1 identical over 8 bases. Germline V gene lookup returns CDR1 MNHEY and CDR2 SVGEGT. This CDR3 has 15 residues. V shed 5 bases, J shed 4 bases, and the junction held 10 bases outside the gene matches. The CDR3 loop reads CASSTTTGGIYEQYF. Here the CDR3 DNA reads TGTGCCAGCAGTACGACCACAGGGGGTATTTACGAGCAGTACTTC.

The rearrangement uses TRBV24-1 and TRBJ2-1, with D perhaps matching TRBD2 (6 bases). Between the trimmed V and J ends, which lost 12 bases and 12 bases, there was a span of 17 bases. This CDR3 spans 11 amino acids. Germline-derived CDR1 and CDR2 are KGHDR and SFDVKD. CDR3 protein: CASWGEEGQFF. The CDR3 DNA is TGTGCCTCCTGGGGGGAGGAAGGGCAGTTCTTC.

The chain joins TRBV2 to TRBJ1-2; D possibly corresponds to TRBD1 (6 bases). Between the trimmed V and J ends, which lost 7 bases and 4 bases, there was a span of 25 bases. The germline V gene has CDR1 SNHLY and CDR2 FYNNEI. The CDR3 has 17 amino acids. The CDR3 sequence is CASIFSEEGGNIYGYTF. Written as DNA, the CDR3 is TGTGCCAGCATCTTTAGTGAGGAGGGGGGTAATATCTATGGCTACACCTTC.

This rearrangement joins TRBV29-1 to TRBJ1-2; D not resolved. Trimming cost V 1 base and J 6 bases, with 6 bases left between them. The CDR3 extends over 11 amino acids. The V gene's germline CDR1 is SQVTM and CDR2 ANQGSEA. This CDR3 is CSVEARDGYTF. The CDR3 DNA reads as TGCAGCGTTGAAGCTAGGGATGGCTACACCTTC.

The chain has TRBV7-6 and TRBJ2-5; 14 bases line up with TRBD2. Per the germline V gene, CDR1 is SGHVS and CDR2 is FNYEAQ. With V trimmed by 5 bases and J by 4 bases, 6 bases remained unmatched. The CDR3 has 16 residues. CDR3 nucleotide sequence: TGTGCCAGCAGCCACCCGACTAGCGGGGGGGTAGAGACCCAGTACTTC. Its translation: CASSHPTSGGVETQYF.

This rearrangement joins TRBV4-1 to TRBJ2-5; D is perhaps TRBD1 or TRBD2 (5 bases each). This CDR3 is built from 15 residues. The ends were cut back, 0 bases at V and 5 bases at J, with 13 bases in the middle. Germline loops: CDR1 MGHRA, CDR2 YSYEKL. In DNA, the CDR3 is TGCGCCAGCAGCCAAGATGTGGGGGTAGGGGAGACCCAGTACTTC. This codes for CASSQDVGVGETQYF.

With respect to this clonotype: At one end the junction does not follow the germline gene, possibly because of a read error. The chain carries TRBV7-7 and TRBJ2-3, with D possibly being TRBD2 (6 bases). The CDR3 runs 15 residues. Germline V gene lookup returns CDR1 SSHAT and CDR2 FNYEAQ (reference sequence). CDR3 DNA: TGTGCTAGCAGCTTAGGGAGGAGATCCACAGATACGCAGTATTTT. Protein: CASSLGRRSTDTQYF.

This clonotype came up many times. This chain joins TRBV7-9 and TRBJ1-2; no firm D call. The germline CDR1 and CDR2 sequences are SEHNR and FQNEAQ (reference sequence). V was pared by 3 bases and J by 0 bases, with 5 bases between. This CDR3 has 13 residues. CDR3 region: CASSFEANYGYTF. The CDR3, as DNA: TGTGCCAGCAGCTTTGAAGCTAACTATGGCTACACCTTC.

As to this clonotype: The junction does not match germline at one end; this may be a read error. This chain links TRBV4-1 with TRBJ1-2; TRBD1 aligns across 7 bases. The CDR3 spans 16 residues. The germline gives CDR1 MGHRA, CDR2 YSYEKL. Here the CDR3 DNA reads TGTGCCAGCAGCCAAGAATATAGGGGGCTGAACTATGGCTACACCTTC. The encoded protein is CASSQEYRGLNYGYTF.

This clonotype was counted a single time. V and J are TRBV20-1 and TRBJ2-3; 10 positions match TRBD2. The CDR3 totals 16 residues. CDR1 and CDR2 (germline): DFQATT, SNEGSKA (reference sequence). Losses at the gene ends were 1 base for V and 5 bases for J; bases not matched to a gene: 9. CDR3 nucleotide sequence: TGCAGTGCTAGAGCGAACCTAGCGGGGGATGTAGATACGCAGTATTTT. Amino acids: CSARANLAGDVDTQYF.

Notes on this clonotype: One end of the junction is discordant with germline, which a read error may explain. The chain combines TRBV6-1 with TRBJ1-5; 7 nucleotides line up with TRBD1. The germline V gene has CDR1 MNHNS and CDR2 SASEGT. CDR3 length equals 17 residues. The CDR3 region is CASRVDRAWVSNQPRHF. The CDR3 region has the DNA TGTGCCAGCAGAGTTGACAGGGCTTGGGTTAGCAATCAGCCCCGGCATTTT.

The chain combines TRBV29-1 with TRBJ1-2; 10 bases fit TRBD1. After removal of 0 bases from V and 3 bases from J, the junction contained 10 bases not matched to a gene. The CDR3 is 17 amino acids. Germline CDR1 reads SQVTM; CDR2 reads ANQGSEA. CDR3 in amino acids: CSVEDLETGGRYYGYTF. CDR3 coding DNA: TGCAGCGTTGAAGATCTTGAGACAGGGGGCCGGTACTATGGCTACACCTTC.

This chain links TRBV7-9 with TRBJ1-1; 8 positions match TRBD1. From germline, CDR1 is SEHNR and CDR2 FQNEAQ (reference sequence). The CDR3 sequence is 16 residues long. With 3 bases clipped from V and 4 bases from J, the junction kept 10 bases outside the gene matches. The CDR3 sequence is CASSFLAGGEGTEAFF. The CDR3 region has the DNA TGTGCCAGCAGCTTTCTGGCAGGGGGCGAGGGCACTGAAGCTTTCTTT. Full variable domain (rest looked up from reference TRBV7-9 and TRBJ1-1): DTGVSQNPRHKITKRGQNVTFRCDPISEHNRLYWYRQTLGQGPEFLTYFQNEAQLEKSRLLSDRFSAERPKGSFSTLEIQRTEQGDSAMYLCASSFLAGGEGTEAFFGQGTRLTVV.

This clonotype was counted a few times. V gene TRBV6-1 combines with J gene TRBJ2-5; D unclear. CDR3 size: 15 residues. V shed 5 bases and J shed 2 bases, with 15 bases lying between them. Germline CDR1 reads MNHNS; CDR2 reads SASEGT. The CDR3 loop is CASSQLQVMQETQYF. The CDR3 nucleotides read TGTGCCAGCAGTCAACTACAAGTGATGCAAGAGACCCAGTACTTC.

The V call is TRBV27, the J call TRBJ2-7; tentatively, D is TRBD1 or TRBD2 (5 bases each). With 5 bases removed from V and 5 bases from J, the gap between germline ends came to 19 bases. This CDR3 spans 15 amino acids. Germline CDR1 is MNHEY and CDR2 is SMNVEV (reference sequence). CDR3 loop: CASSPHPRDPHEQYV. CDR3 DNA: TGTGCCAGCAGTCCCCATCCCCGGGACCCCCACGAGCAGTACGTC.

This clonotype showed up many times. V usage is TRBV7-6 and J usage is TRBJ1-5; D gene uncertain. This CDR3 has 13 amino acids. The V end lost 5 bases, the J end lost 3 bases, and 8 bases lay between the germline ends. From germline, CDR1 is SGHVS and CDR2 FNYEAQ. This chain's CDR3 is CASSPDPNQPQHF. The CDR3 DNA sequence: TGTGCCAGCAGCCCAGACCCCAATCAGCCCCAGCATTTT.

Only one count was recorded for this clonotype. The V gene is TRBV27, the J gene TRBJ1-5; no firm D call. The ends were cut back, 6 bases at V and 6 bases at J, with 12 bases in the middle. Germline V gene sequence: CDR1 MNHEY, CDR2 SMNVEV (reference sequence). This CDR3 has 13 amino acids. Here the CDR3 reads CASRSARRQPQHF. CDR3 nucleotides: TGTGCCAGCAGGAGTGCAAGGCGTCAGCCCCAGCATTTT.

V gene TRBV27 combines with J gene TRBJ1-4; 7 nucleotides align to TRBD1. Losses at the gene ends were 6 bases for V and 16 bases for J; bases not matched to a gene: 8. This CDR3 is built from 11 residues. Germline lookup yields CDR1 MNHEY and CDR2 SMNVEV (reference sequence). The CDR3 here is CASRKTGVWFF. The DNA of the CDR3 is TGTGCCAGCAGGAAAACAGGGGTTTGGTTTTTT.

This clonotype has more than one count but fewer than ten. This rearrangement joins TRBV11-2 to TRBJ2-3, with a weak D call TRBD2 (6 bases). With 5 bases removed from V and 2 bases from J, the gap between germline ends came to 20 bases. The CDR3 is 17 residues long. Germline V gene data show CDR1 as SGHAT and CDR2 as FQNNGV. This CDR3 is CASSPYGRGKNTDTQYF. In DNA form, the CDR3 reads TGTGCCAGCAGCCCCTATGGACGGGGGAAAAACACAGATACGCAGTATTTT.

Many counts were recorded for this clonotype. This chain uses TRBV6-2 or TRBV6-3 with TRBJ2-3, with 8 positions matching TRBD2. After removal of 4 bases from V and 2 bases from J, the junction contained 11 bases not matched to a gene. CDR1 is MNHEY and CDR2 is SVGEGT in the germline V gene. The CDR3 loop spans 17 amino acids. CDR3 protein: CASSWTLAVLNTDTQYF. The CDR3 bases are TGTGCCAGCAGTTGGACACTAGCGGTCCTAAACACAGATACGCAGTATTTT.

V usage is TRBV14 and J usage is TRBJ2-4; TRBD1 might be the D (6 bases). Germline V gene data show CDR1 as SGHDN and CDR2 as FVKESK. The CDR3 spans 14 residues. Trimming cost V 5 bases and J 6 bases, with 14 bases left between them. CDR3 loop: CASSVSGDPNIQYF. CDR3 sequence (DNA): TGTGCCAGCAGCGTCTCAGGGGATCCAAACATTCAGTACTTC. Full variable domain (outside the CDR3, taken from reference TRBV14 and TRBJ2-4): EAGVTQFPSHSVIEKGQTVTLRCDPISGHDNLYWYRRVMGKEIKFLLHFVKESKQDESGMPNNRFLAERTGGTYSTLKVQPAELEDSGVYFCASSVSGDPNIQYFGAGTRLSVL.

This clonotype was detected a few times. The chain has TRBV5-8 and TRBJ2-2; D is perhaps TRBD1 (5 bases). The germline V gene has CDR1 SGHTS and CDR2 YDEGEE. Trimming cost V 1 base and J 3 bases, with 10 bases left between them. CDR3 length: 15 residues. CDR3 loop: CASSLKGADTGELFF. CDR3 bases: TGTGCCAGCAGCTTGAAAGGGGCGGACACCGGGGAGCTGTTTTTT.